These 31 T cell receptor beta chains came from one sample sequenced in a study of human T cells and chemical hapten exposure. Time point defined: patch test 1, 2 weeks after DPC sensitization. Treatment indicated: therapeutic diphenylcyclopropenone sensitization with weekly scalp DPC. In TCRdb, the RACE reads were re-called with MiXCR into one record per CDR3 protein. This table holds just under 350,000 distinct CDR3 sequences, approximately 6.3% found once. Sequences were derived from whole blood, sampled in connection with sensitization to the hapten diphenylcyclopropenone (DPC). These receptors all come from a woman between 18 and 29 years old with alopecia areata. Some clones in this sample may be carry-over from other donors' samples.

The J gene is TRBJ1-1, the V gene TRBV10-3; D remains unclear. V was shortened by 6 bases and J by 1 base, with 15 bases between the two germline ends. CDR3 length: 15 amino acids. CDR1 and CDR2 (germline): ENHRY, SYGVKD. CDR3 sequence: CAIRGSSISNTEAFF. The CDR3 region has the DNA TGTGCCATCAGGGGCAGTAGCATATCGAACACTGAAGCTTTCTTT.

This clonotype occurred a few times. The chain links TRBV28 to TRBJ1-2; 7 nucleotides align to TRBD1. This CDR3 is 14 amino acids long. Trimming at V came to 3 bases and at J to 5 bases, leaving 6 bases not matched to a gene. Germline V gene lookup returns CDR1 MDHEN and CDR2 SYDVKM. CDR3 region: CASSFVGTVYGYTF. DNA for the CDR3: TGTGCCAGCAGTTTTGTTGGGACAGTATATGGCTACACCTTC.

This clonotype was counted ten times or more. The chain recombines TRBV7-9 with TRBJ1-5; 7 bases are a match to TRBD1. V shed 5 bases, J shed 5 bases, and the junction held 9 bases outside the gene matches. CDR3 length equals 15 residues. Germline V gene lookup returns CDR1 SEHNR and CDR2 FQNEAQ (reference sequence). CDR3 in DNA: TGTGCCAGCAGCGCCCGACAGGGAGAGGATCAGCCCCAGCATTTT. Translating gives CASSARQGEDQPQHF.

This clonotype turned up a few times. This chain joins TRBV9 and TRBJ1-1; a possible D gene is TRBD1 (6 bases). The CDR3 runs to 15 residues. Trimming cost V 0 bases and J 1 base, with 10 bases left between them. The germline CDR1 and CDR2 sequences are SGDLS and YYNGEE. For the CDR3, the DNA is TGTGCCAGCAGCGTAGCAGGGGACACGAACACTGAAGCTTTCTTT. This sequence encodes CASSVAGDTNTEAFF.

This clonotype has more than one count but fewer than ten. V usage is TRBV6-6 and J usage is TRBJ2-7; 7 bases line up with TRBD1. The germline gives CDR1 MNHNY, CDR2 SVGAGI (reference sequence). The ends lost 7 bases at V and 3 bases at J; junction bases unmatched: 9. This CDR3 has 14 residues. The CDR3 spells CASKGPGQHYEQYF. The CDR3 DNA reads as TGTGCCAGCAAGGGTCCGGGACAGCACTACGAGCAGTACTTC.

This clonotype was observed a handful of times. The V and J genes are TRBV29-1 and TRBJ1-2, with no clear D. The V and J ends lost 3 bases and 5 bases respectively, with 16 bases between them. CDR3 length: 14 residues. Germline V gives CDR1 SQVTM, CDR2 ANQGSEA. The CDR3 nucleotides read TGCAGCGTTGACGGGGAGGAGGATTCTTATGGCTACACCTTC. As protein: CSVDGEEDSYGYTF.

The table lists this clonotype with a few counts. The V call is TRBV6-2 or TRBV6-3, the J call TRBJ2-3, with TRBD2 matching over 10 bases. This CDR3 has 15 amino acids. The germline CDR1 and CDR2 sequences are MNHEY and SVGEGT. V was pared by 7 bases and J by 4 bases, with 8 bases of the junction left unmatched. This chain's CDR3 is CASTPRSGGADTQYF. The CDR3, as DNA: TGTGCCAGCACCCCGAGAAGCGGGGGGGCAGATACGCAGTATTTT.

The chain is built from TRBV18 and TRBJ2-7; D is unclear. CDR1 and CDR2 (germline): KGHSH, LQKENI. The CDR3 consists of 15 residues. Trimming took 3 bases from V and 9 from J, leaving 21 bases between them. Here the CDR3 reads CASSPGLQQAYTQYF. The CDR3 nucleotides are TGTGCCAGCTCACCGGGTCTGCAACAAGCCTACACGCAGTACTTC.

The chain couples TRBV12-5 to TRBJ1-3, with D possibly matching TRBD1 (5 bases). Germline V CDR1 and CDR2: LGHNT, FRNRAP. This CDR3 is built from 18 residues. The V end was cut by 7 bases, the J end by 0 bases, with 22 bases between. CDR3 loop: CASASKPGPLFSGNTIYF. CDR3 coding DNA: TGTGCTAGTGCATCAAAACCGGGACCGCTTTTCTCTGGAAACACCATATATTTT.

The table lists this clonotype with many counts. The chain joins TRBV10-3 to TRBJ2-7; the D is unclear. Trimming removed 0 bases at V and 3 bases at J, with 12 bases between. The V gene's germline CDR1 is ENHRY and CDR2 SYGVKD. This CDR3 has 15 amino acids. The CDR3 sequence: CAISESVQLHYEQYF. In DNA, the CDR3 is TGTGCCATCAGTGAGTCGGTTCAGCTCCACTACGAGCAGTACTTC.

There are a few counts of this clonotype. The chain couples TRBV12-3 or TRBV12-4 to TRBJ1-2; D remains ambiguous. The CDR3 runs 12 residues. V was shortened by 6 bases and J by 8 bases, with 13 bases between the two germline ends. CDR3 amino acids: CASSPLTKGYTF. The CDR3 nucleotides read TGTGCCAGCAGCCCGCTTACAAAGGGCTACACCTTC.

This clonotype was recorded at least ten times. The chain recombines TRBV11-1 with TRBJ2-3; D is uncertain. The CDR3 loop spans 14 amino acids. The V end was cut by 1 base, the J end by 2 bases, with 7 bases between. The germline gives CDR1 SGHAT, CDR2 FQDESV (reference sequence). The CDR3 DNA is TGTGCCAGCAGCTTAGAACAGTCCACAGATACGCAGTATTTT. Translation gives CASSLEQSTDTQYF.

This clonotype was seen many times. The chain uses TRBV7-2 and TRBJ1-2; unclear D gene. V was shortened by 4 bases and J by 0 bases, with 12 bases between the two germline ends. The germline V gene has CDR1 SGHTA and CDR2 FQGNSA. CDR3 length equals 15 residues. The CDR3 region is CASSSRTDSNYGYTF. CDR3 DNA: TGTGCCAGCAGCTCAAGGACTGATTCTAACTATGGCTACACCTTC.

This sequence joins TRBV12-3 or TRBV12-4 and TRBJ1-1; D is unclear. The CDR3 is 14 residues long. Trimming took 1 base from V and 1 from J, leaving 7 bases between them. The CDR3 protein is CASSLGWSNTEAFF. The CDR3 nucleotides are TGTGCCAGCAGTTTAGGGTGGTCGAACACTGAAGCTTTCTTT.

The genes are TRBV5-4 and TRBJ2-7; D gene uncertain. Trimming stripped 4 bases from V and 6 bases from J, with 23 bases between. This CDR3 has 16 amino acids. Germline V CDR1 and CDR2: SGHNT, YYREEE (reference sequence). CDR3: CASSPQISVPRAEQYF. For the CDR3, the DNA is TGTGCCAGCAGCCCCCAAATCTCTGTCCCTCGGGCCGAGCAGTACTTC.

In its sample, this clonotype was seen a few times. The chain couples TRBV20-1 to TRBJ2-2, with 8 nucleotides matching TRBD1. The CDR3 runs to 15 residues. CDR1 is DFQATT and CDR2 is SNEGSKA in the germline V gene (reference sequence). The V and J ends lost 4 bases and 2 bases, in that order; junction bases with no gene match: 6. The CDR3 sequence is CSAKADRGNTGELFF. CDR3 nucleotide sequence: TGCAGTGCTAAAGCCGACAGGGGTAACACCGGGGAGCTGTTTTTT.

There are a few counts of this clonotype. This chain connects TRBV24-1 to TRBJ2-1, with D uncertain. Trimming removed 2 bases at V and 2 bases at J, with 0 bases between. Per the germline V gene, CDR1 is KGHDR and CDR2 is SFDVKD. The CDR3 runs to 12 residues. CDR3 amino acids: CATSDSYNEQFF. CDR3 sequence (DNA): TGTGCCACCAGTGATTCCTACAATGAGCAGTTCTTC.

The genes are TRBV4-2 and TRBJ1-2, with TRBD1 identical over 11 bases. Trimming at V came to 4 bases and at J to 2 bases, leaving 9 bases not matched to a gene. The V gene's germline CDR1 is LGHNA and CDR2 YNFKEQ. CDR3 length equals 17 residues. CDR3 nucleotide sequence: TGTGCCAGCAGCCCCGGACAGGGGGCGCGGAGGAACTATGGCTACACCTTC. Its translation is CASSPGQGARRNYGYTF.

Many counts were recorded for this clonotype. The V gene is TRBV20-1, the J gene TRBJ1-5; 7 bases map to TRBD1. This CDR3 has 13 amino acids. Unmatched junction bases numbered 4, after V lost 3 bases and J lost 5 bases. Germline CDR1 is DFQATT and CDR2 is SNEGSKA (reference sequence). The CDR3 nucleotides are TGCAGTGCTAGCCAGGACAGGTATCAGCCCCAGCATTTT. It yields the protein CSASQDRYQPQHF.

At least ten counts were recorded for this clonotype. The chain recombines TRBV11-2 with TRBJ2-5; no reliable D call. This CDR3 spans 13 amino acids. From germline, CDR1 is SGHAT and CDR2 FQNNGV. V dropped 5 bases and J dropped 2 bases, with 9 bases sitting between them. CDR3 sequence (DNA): TGTGCCAGCAGCCCCCGAGTGCAAGAGACCCAGTACTTC. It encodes CASSPRVQETQYF.

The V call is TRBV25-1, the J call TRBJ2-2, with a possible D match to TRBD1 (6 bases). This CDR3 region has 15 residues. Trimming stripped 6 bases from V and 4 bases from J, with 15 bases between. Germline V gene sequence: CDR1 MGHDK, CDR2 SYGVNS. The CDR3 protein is CASSEAGQTTGELFF. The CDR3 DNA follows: TGTGCCAGCAGCGAGGCAGGACAGACCACCGGGGAGCTGTTTTTT.

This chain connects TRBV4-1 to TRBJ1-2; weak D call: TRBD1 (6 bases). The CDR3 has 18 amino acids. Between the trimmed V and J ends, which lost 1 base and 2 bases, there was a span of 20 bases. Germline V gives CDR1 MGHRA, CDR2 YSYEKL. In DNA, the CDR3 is TGCGCCAGCAGCCAAGGCCCCAGGGGTCCAGGGATGAACTATGGCTACACCTTC. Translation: CASSQGPRGPGMNYGYTF.

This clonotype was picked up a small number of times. The CDR3 DNA follows: TGCAGTGCTAGAGATCCGACTAGCGGGGACAATGAGCAGTTCTTC. It encodes CSARDPTSGDNEQFF. This chain uses TRBV20-1 with TRBJ2-1, with TRBD2 matching 11 bases. CDR1 and CDR2 (germline): DFQATT, SNEGSKA (reference sequence). This CDR3 comprises 15 residues. The J segment lost 5 bases and the V segment lost 0 bases, leaving 3 bases of the junction unmatched.

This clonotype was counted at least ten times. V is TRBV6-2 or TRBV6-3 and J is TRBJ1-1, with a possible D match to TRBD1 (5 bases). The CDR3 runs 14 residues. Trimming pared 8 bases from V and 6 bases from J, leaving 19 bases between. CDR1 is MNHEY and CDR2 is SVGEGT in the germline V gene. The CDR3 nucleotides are TGTGCCAGCCGAGATAAATGGGACGTTGCTGAAGCTTTCTTT. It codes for CASRDKWDVAEAFF.

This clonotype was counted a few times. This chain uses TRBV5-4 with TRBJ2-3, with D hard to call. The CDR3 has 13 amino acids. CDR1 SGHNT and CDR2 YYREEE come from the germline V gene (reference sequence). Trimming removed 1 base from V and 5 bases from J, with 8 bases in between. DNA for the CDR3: TGTGCCAGCAGCTTGCTTGGCGTAGATACGCAGTATTTT. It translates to CASSLLGVDTQYF.

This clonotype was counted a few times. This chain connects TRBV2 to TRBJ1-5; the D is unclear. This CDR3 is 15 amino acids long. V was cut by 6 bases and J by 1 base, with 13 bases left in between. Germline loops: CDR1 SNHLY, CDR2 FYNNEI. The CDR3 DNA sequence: TGTGCCAGCAGGGTAGGACCGCCGAGCAATCAGCCCCAGCATTTT. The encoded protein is CASRVGPPSNQPQHF.

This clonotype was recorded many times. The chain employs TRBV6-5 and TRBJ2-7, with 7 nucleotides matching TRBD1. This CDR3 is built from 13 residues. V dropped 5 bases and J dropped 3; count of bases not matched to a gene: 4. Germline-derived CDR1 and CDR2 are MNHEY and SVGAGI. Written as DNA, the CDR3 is TGTGCCAGCAGTGCGACAGGGTACTACGAGCAGTACTTC. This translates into CASSATGYYEQYF.

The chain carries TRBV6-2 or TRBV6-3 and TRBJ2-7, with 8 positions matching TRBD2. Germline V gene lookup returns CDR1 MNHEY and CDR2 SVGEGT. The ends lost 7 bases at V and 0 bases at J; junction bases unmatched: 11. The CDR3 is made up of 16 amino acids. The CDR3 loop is CASIPGGVGGSYEQYF. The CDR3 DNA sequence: TGTGCCAGCATTCCGGGGGGGGTCGGCGGCTCCTACGAGCAGTACTTC.

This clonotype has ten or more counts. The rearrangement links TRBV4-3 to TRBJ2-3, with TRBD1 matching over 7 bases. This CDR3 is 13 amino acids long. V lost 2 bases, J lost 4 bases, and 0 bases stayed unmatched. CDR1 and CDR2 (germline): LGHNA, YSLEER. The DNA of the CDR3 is TGCGCCAGCAGCCAACAGGGGGCAGATACGCAGTATTTT. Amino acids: CASSQQGADTQYF.

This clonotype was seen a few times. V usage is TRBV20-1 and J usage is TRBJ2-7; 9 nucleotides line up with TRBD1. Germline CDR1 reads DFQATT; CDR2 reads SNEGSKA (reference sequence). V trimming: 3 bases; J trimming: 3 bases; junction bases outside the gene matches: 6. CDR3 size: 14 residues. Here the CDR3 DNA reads TGCAGTGCTAGTACCGGGACAGGGTACTACGAGCAGTACTTC. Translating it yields CSASTGTGYYEQYF.

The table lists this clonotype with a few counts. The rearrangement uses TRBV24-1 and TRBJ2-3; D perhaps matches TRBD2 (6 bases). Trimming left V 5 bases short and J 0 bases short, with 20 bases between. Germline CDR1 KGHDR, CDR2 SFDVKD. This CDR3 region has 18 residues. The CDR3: CATSGGGAALPSTDTQYF. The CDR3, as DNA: TGTGCCACCAGTGGTGGAGGGGCCGCACTCCCTAGCACAGATACGCAGTATTTT.